These T cell receptor beta chains were read from a single sample in a study of post-analysis software for immune sequencing data. TCRdb fed the PCR reads into MiXCR, producing one record per CDR3 protein. Here the sample spans hundreds of thousands of distinct CDR3 sequences, about 40% being singletons. Input material: blood. The source is a girl aged 5 to 17 with multiple sclerosis. CDR3s include the opening cysteine and the closing phenylalanine or tryptophan. A D gene is named only where the DNA matches it firmly. Only part of the rows carry a size: once, few, many, or a class if the clone is expanded.

CDR3 DNA,CDR3 protein,V gene,D gene,J gene,CDR3 length,clone size
TGTGCCAGCAGCCAAGGACTTCTAATAGACAATGAGCAGTTCTTC,CASSQGLLIDNEQFF,TRBV3-1,.,TRBJ2-1,15,.
TGTGCCAGCAGTCAAGCGGGGGGCTACAATGAGCAGTTCTTC,CASSQAGGYNEQFF,TRBV3-1,TRBD2,TRBJ2-1,14,many
TGCGCCAGCAGCTTGATTGATCCCAGGAACACTGAAGCTTTCTTT,CASSLIDPRNTEAFF,TRBV5-1,.,TRBJ1-1,15,.
TGTGCCAGCAGCGTAGCCGAGGGGGGCGTGGAGGCCCAGTACTTC,CASSVAEGGVEAQYF,TRBV9,.,TRBJ2-7,15,.
TGTGCCAGCAGTTCGACAGACAGATCGAACACTGAAGCTTTCTTT,CASSSTDRSNTEAFF,TRBV6-5,.,TRBJ1-1,15,few
TGTGCCAGCAGCCGAAGTAGCCCAGAAGGGGAGCAGTACTTC,CASSRSSPEGEQYF,TRBV12-3/TRBV12-4,.,TRBJ2-5,14,.
TGCAGTGCCACTCAAGGGACGCGGGCTTATGACTACACCTTC,CSATQGTRAYDYTF,TRBV20-1,.,TRBJ1-2,14,once
TGTGCCAGCAGTTTATCGCTAGCGGGAGTCCTAGGGTCCTACAATGAGCAGTTCTTC,CASSLSLAGVLGSYNEQFF,TRBV12-3/TRBV12-4,TRBD2,TRBJ2-1,19,few
TGTGCCAGCAGCGGACAGGGGGGAACCTACGAGCAGTACTTC,CASSGQGGTYEQYF,TRBV7-9,TRBD1,TRBJ2-7,14,few
TGCGCCAGCAGCACCACTAGCTGGAATGAGCAGTTCTTC,CASSTTSWNEQFF,TRBV5-1,.,TRBJ2-1,13,.
TGTGCCAGCAGTCATGACAGGGGCGGCTATGGCTACACCTTC,CASSHDRGGYGYTF,TRBV12-3/TRBV12-4,TRBD1,TRBJ1-2,14,few
TGTGCCAGCAGCCGCTATACCGGGTCCCAATCTGGCTACACCTTC,CASSRYTGSQSGYTF,TRBV6-2/TRBV6-3,.,TRBJ1-2,15,.
TGTGCCAGCAGCTTAGATGTCGATCAGCCCCAGCATTTT,CASSLDVDQPQHF,TRBV7-2,.,TRBJ1-5,13,.
TGTGCCAGCAGTTACACGGTGGACTATGGCTACACCTTC,CASSYTVDYGYTF,TRBV12-3/TRBV12-4,.,TRBJ1-2,13,.
TGCGCCAGCAGACCGGGACTAGCGGGGTTACAAGAGACCCAGTACTTC,CASRPGLAGLQETQYF,TRBV5-1,TRBD2,TRBJ2-5,16,.
TGCAGTGCCCTCATCCAGGGTAGATACAATGAGCAGTTCTTC,CSALIQGRYNEQFF,TRBV20-1,.,TRBJ2-1,14,few
TGTGCCAGCAGCGCGACAGGGGGCCAAGAGACCCAGTACTTC,CASSATGGQETQYF,TRBV3-1,TRBD1,TRBJ2-5,14,.
TGCAGCGTTGATAGAGGCAGGGTGAACACTGAAGCTTTCTTT,CSVDRGRVNTEAFF,TRBV29-1,.,TRBJ1-1,14,.
TGTGCCAGCAGTTTGAAGGCTAAGTCTGGGGCCAACGTCCTGACTTTC,CASSLKAKSGANVLTF,TRBV12-3/TRBV12-4,.,TRBJ2-6,16,.
TGTGCCAGCAGTTTATGGGGGTCCGGGGAGCTGTTTTTT,CASSLWGSGELFF,TRBV27,.,TRBJ2-2,13,.